The 4 T cell receptor beta chains reported below all come from one sample, sequenced in a study of cytomegalovirus exposure and HLA in healthy donors. The PCR used 60 Vbeta and 13 Jbeta primers. Profiled with immunoSEQ multiplex PCR; TCRdb holds only in-frame clones, not every one. The sample has about 160,000 clones; 65% to 70% are singletons. Specimen: PBMCs. These receptor sequences come from a young woman in good health and CMV-seropositive.

The V and J genes are TRBV5-1 and TRBJ2-1, with 9 bases identical to TRBD2. The trim removed 1 base at V and 4 bases at J, leaving 9 bases unmatched. Germline V gives CDR1 SGHRS, CDR2 YFSETQ. This CDR3 is built from 17 residues. The CDR3 protein is CASSLPDLAGPYNEQFF. Written as DNA, the CDR3 is TGCGCCAGCAGCTTGCCGGACCTAGCGGGACCGTACAATGAGCAGTTCTTC.

This clone was counted a few times. This chain joins TRBV28 and TRBJ1-4; D ambiguous. The V end was cut by 4 bases, the J end by 4 bases, with 16 bases between. Germline V gene lookup returns CDR1 MDHEN and CDR2 SYDVKM. The CDR3 runs 16 residues. CDR3 loop: CASSWGIGRGNEKLFF. In DNA form, the CDR3 reads TGTGCCAGCAGTTGGGGAATAGGACGGGGTAATGAAAAACTGTTTTTT.

A few counts support this clone. The CDR3 DNA sequence: TGTGCCAGCAGCCAAACCTTGGCGGCAGACGAGCAGTACTTC. Amino acids: CASSQTLAADEQYF. V usage is TRBV4-2 and J usage is TRBJ2-5; D remains ambiguous. The J call may not be correct, given that the DNA end is closer to TRBJ2-7. This CDR3 is built from 14 residues. Germline V gene data show CDR1 as LGHNA and CDR2 as YNFKEQ.

The chain carries TRBV27 and TRBJ2-7, with a possible D match to TRBD2 (5 bases). The germline CDR1 and CDR2 sequences are MNHEY and SMNVEV (reference sequence). Trimming shortened V by 8 bases and J by 7 bases, and 24 bases separated the two germline ends. The CDR3 consists of 15 residues. As DNA, the CDR3 is TGTGCCAGCGGTCCTACTGGGTCTCCGAGGAGGGAGCAGTACTTC. This codes for CASGPTGSPRREQYF.